The T cell receptor beta chain described here comes from a study of blood T cell repertoires in COVID-19. As for the study in general: The United States, Italy and Spain supplied acute and convalescent COVID-19 samples. Nucleic acid was either cDNA or gDNA, and it came from T cells, B-cell-depleted T cells, or PBMCs.

Germline V lookup: CDR1 SGHTA, CDR2 FQGTGA. V lost 4 bases and J lost 4; bases outside the gene matches: 16. The CDR3 length is 19 residues. Clones were read by immunoSEQ multiplex PCR, and TCRdb kept only the in-frame ones, dropping some. Of about 77,000 clones listed, over 85% are singletons. This sequence originates from a woman over 75 with active or convalescent COVID-19. The V and J genes are TRBV7-3 and TRBJ1-6, with TRBD1 matching 7 bases. Sequenced material: peripheral blood. The CDR3 DNA reads TGTGCCAGCAGCTCGTGGGACAGCCTTTACCTTTCTTATAATTCACCCCTCCACTTT. Encoded protein: CASSSWDSLYLSYNSPLHF. The variable domain in full, with the rest retrieved from reference TRBV7-3 and TRBJ1-6, is GAGVSQTPSNKVTEKGKYVELRCDPISGHTALYWYRQSLGQGPEFLIYFQGTGAADDSGLPNDRFFAVRPEGSVSTLKIQRTERGDSAVYLCASSSWDSLYLSYNSPLHFGNGTRLTVT.